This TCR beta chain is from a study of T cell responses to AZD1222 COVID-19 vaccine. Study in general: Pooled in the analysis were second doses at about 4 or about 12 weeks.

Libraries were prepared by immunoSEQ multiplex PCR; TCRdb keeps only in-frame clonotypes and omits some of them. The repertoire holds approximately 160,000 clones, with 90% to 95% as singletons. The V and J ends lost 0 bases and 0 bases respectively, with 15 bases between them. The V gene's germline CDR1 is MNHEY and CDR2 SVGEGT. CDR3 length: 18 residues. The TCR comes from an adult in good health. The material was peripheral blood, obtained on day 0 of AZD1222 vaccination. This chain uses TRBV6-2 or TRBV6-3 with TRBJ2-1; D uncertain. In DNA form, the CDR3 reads TGTGCCAGCAGTTACTCGAATCGTGGATCAAGCTCCTACAATGAGCAGTTCTTC. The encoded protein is CASSYSNRGSSSYNEQFF.